Shown below are 18 T cell receptor beta chains from a single sample sequenced in a study of T cell responses to AZD1222 COVID-19 vaccine. Using immunoSEQ multiplex PCR, the repertoire was profiled, and TCRdb retains in-frame clones only, with some absent. The table lists under 150,000 clones, roughly 90% of them singletons. The material was peripheral blood, obtained on day 0 of AZD1222 vaccination. Source of these receptors: an adult in good health.

The chain employs TRBV28 and TRBJ1-1; D gene unclear. Trimming took 6 bases from V and 4 from J, leaving 15 bases between them. Germline assignment: CDR1 MDHEN and CDR2 SYDVKM. The CDR3 covers 14 residues. The DNA for the CDR3 is TGTGCCAGCAGAACAACGGTGTGGGGCACTGAAGCTTTCTTT. Amino acid sequence: CASRTTVWGTEAFF.

The chain links TRBV2 to TRBJ1-5; the match to TRBD1 covers 9 bases. CDR1 is SNHLY, CDR2 FYNNEI, per germline. This CDR3 region has 14 residues. V was pared by 5 bases and J by 7 bases, with 6 bases of the junction left unmatched. The CDR3 nucleotides are TGTGCCAGCAGTCCCCGACAGGGGGGGCAGCCCCAGCATTTT. It translates to CASSPRQGGQPQHF. The full variable domain, rest sourced from reference TRBV2 and TRBJ1-5, is EPEVTQTPSHQVTQMGQEVILRCVPISNHLYFYWYRQILGQKVEFLVSFYNNEISEKSEIFDDQFSVERPDGSNFTLKIRSTKLEDSAMYFCASSPRQGGQPQHFGDGTRLSIL.

V and J are TRBV7-8 and TRBJ1-6, with D maybe TRBD1 (5 bases). The germline CDR1 and CDR2 sequences are SGHVS and FQNEAQ. Deletions cut 5 bases from V and 10 bases from J, with 18 bases between. The CDR3 totals 15 residues. The CDR3 protein is CASSTGALQGSPLHF. CDR3 DNA: TGTGCCAGCAGCACAGGAGCCTTACAAGGGTCACCCCTCCACTTT.

The CDR3 sequence: CASSPSFRPTDTQYF. The CDR3 DNA is TGTGCCAGCAGCCCGTCCTTTAGGCCGACAGATACGCAGTATTTT. The chain carries TRBV11-2 and TRBJ2-3; D unresolved. Germline values: CDR1 SGHAT, CDR2 FQNNGV. CDR3 length: 15 amino acids. V lost 5 bases to trimming and J lost 3 bases, with 15 bases between them.

The J gene is TRBJ2-1, the V gene TRBV19, with 15 positions matching TRBD2. The trim removed 6 bases at V and 0 bases at J, leaving 9 bases unmatched. CDR1 is LNHDA and CDR2 is SQIVND in the germline V gene (reference sequence). The CDR3 runs 19 residues. Here the CDR3 DNA reads TGTGCCAGTAGCAAAGGACTAGCGGGAGGGCGGAGCTCCTACAATGAGCAGTTCTTC. Translating it yields CASSKGLAGGRSSYNEQFF. Drawing the rest from reference TRBV19 and TRBJ2-1, the complete variable domain is DGGITQSPKYLFRKEGQNVTLSCEQNLNHDAMYWYRQDPGQGLRLIYYSQIVNDFQKGDIAEGYSVSREKKESFPLTVTSAQKNPTAFYLCASSKGLAGGRSSYNEQFFGPGTRLTVL.

This clone was recorded only once. Other DNA sequences of this sample code for an identical CDR3. The V gene is TRBV5-1, the J gene TRBJ2-1; D assignment may be TRBD1 or TRBD2 (7 bases each). This CDR3 comprises 15 residues. The germline V gene has CDR1 SGHRS and CDR2 YFSETQ. V was cut by 3 bases and J by 9 bases, with 19 bases left in between. The CDR3 DNA follows: TGCGCCAGCAGCTGGGAGGGGCAGGGGGGTAGTGAGCAGTTCTTC. Residues: CASSWEGQGGSEQFF.

This chain connects TRBV19 to TRBJ1-2, with D unclear. Per germline, CDR1 LNHDA and CDR2 SQIVND (reference sequence). There are 15 residues in the CDR3. V lost 3 bases and J 2 bases, leaving 13 bases between the germline ends. Here the CDR3 DNA reads TGTGCCAGTAGTATTGGCAGCCCTTTAAACTATGGCTACACCTTC. It yields the protein CASSIGSPLNYGYTF.

The chain carries TRBV19 and TRBJ2-1; 13 bases fit TRBD2. The CDR3 spans 18 residues. Unmatched junction bases numbered 17, after V lost 11 bases and J lost 4 bases. Germline V CDR1 and CDR2: LNHDA, SQIVND (reference sequence). CDR3 bases: TGTGCCTCCCACCCCGGCCCGGGACTAGCGGGATCGTACAATGAGCAGTTCTTC. Its translation is CASHPGPGLAGSYNEQFF.

This chain joins TRBV5-4 and TRBJ1-5, with D tentatively TRBD1 (5 bases). The germline CDR1 and CDR2 sequences are SGHNT and YYREEE (reference sequence). Between the trimmed V and J ends, which lost 4 bases and 0 bases, there was a span of 11 bases. CDR3 length: 15 amino acids. The DNA for the CDR3 is TGTGCCAGCAGCAAGGGACTCAATAGCAATCAGCCCCAGCATTTT. Translation gives CASSKGLNSNQPQHF.

The chain joins TRBV6-5 to TRBJ2-1, with 8 positions matching TRBD1. The CDR3 runs to 14 residues. Germline CDR1 is MNHEY and CDR2 is SVGAGI. V shed 1 base and J 7 bases; nucleotides not matched to a gene: 3. This CDR3 reads CASSYLRQGNEQFF. In DNA, the CDR3 is TGTGCCAGCAGTTACTTACGACAGGGGAATGAGCAGTTCTTC.

This clone occurred a few times. The chain uses TRBV2 and TRBJ2-6; 10 bases fit TRBD1. Germline V gene data show CDR1 as SNHLY and CDR2 as FYNNEI. V lost 6 bases, J lost 1 base, and 6 bases stayed unmatched. The CDR3 sequence is 17 residues long. DNA of the CDR3: TGTGCCAGCAGACTCCGGGACAGGGGTTCTGGGGCCAACGTCCTGACTTTC. It translates to CASRLRDRGSGANVLTF.

The chain uses TRBV7-6 and TRBJ1-5; D gene ambiguous. CDR3 length equals 13 residues. The germline V and J ends were trimmed by 3 bases and 6 bases, with 9 bases remaining between them. Germline V gene lookup returns CDR1 SGHVS and CDR2 FNYEAQ. In nucleotides, the CDR3 is TGTGCCAGCAGCTTGGGGTTTGGTCAGCCCCAGCATTTT. It encodes CASSLGFGQPQHF. Complete variable domain (other parts from reference TRBV7-6 and TRBJ1-5): GAGVSQSPRYKVTKRGQDVALRCDPISGHVSLYWYRQALGQGPEFLTYFNYEAQQDKSGLPNDRFSAERPEGSISTLTIQRTEQRDSAMYRCASSLGFGQPQHFGDGTRLSIL.

A single count supports this clone. The rearrangement uses TRBV5-1 and TRBJ1-2, with TRBD1 matching over 7 bases. The CDR3 is 15 residues long. The V and J ends lost 4 bases and 6 bases, in that order; junction bases with no gene match: 12. CDR1 is SGHRS and CDR2 is YFSETQ in the germline V gene. DNA of the CDR3: TGCGCCAGCAGCGCGTACAGGGGTAGGCGGGATGGCTACACCTTC. Residues: CASSAYRGRRDGYTF.

J is TRBJ2-3 and V is TRBV7-8; D uncertain. The CDR3 runs to 17 residues. The germline V gene encodes CDR1 SGHVS and CDR2 FQNEAQ. Trimming took 6 bases from V and 2 from J, leaving 21 bases between them. CDR3 loop: CASREKGLTSSTDTQYF. The CDR3 nucleotides are TGTGCCAGCAGAGAAAAAGGTCTCACGTCCTCCACAGATACGCAGTATTTT.

This sequence joins TRBV12-3 or TRBV12-4 and TRBJ1-1, with 8 positions matching TRBD1. This CDR3 comprises 13 residues. The J segment lost 5 bases and the V segment lost 5 bases, leaving 4 bases of the junction unmatched. The CDR3 DNA follows: TGTGCCAGCAGTGGGGACAGGCGGACTGAAGCTTTCTTT. It yields the protein CASSGDRRTEAFF.

The chain couples TRBV28 to TRBJ2-7; 7 bases line up with TRBD2. The CDR3 spans 14 residues. V lost 8 bases and J lost 3; bases outside the gene matches: 10. Germline V lookup: CDR1 MDHEN, CDR2 SYDVKM. The CDR3 sequence is CASFRGRAGYEQYF. In DNA, the CDR3 is TGTGCCAGCTTTCGAGGGAGGGCCGGCTACGAGCAGTACTTC.

The chain is built from TRBV11-2 and TRBJ1-2; a weak D match, TRBD1 (5 bases). Germline V gene sequence: CDR1 SGHAT, CDR2 FQNNGV. The length of the CDR3 is 12 residues. Deletions cut 4 bases from V and 6 bases from J, with 9 bases between. The CDR3 nucleotides are TGTGCCAGCAGCTGGGGGGGAGATGGCTACACCTTC. Amino acid sequence: CASSWGGDGYTF.

Comments on this clone: Other DNA sequences in this specimen translate into the identical CDR3. The gene calls are TRBV6-5 and TRBJ1-6, with a tentative D call TRBD1 (5 bases). Germline CDR1 is MNHEY and CDR2 is SVGAGI. Trimming removed 6 bases at V and 7 bases at J, with 10 bases between. The CDR3 sequence is 13 residues long. The CDR3 DNA reads as TGTGCCAGCAGGAGGGACCTAAATTCACCCCTCCACTTT. It specifies CASRRDLNSPLHF.